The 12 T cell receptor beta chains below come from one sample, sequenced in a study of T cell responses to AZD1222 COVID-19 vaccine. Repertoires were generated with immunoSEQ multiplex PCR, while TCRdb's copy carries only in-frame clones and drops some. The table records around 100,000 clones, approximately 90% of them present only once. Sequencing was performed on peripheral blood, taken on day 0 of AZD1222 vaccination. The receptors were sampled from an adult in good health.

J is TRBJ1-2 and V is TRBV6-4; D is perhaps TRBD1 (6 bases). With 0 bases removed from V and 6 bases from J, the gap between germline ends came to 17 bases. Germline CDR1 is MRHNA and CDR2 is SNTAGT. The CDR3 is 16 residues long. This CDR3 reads CASSDSTLRGRDGYTF. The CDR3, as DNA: TGTGCCAGCAGTGACTCGACCTTACGGGGGCGGGATGGCTACACCTTC.

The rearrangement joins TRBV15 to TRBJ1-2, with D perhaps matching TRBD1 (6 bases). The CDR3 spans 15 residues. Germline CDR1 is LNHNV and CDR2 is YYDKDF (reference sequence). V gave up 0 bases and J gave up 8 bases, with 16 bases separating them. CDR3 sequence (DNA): TGTGCCACCAGCAGAGATGCCCAGGGGACTGGGGGCTACACCTTC. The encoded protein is CATSRDAQGTGGYTF.

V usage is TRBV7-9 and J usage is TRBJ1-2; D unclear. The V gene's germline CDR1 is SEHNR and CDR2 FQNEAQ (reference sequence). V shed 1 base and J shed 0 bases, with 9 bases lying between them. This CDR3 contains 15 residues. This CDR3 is CASSLDGLSNYGYTF. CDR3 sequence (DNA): TGTGCCAGCAGCTTAGACGGCCTTTCTAACTATGGCTACACCTTC. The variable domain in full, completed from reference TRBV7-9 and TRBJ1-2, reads DTGVSQNPRHKITKRGQNVTFRCDPISEHNRLYWYRQTLGQGPEFLTYFQNEAQLEKSRLLSDRFSAERPKGSFSTLEIQRTEQGDSAMYLCASSLDGLSNYGYTFGSGTRLTVV.

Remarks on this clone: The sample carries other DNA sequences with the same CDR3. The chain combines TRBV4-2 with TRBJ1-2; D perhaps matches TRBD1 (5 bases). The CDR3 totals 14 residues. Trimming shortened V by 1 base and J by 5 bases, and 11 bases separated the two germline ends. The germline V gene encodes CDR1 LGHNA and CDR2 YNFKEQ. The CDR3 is CASSQARGRYGYTF. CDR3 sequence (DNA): TGTGCCAGCAGCCAAGCTCGGGGCAGATATGGCTACACCTTC.

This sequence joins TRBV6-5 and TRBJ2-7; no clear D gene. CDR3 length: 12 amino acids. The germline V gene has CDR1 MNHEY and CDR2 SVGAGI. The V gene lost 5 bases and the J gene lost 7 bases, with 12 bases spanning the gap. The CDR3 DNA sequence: TGTGCCAGCAGTAAGACATCTCTGGAGCAGTACTTC. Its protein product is CASSKTSLEQYF.

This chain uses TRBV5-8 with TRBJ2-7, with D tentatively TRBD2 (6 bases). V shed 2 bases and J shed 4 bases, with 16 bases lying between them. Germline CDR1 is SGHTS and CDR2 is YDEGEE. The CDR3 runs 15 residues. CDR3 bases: TGTGCCAGCAGCTTTGCCGGGAGCCACGGTTACGAGCAGTACTTC. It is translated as CASSFAGSHGYEQYF.

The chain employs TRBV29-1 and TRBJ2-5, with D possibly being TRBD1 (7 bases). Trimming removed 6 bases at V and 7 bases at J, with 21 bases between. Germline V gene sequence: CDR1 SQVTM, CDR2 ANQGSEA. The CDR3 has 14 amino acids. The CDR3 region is CSVQSGGRGRTQYF. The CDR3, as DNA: TGCAGCGTCCAATCAGGGGGGCGGGGAAGGACCCAGTACTTC.

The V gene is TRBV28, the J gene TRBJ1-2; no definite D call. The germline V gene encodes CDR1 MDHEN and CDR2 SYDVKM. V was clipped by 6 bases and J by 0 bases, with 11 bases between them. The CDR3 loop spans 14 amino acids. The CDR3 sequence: CASRDEGPNYGYTF. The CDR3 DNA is TGTGCCAGCAGGGATGAGGGTCCTAACTATGGCTACACCTTC.

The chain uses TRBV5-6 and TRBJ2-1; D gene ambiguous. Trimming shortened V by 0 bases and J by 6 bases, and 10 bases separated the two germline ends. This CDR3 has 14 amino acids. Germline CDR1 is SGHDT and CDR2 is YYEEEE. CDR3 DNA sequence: TGTGCCAGCAGCTTGGACTACGGTGCCAATGAGCAGTTCTTC. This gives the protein CASSLDYGANEQFF.

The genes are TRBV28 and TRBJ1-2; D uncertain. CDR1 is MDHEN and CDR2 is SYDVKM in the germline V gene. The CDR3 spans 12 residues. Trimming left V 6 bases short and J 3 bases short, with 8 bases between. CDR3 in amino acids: CASSPSHYGYTF. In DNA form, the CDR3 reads TGTGCCAGCAGCCCCTCTCACTATGGCTACACCTTC.

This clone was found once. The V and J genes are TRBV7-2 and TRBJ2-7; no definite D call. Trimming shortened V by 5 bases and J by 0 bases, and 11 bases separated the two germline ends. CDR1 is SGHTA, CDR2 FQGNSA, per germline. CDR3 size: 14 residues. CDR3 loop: CASSPGPSSYEQYF. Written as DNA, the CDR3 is TGTGCCAGCAGCCCCGGGCCCAGCTCCTACGAGCAGTACTTC.

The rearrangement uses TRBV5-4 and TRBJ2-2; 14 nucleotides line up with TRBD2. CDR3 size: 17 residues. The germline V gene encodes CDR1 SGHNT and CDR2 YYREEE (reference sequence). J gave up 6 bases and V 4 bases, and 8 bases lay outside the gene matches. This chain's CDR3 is CASSPGLAGAGAGELFF. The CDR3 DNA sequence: TGTGCCAGCAGCCCGGGACTAGCGGGGGCGGGTGCCGGGGAGCTGTTTTTT.